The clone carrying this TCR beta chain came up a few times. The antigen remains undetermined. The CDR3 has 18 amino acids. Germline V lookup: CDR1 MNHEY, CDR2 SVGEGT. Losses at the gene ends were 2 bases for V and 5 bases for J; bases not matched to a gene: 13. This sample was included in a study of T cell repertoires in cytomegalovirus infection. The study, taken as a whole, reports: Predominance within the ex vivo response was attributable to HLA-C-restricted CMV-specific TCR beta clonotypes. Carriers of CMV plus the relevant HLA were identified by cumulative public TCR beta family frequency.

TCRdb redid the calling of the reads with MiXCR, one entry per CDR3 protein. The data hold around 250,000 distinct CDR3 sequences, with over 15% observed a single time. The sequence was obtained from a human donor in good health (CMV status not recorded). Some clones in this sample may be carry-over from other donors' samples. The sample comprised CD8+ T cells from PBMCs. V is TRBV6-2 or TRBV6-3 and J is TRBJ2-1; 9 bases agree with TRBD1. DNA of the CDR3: TGTGCCAGCAGTTACAACCCATCCGGACAGGGGTGGGACAATGAGCAGTTCTTC. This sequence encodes CASSYNPSGQGWDNEQFF.